One sample yielded the 25 T cell receptor beta chains listed below, sequenced in a study of technical replicates of blood from a handful of donors. The method was immunoSEQ multiplex PCR; TCRdb's version includes in-frame clones alone and lacks a portion of them. The sample holds about 49,000 clones, 90% to 95% seen once. Material: PBMCs. The receptors stem from a human donor in good health. Some clones in this sample may be carry-over from other donors' samples.

This rearrangement joins TRBV4-1 to TRBJ1-2; no clear D. The germline V and J ends were trimmed by 5 bases and 6 bases, with 16 bases remaining between them. Germline-derived CDR1 and CDR2 are MGHRA and YSYEKL. The CDR3 loop spans 14 amino acids. In nucleotides, the CDR3 is TGCGCCAGCAGCAGTTATGGTGACGGGGATGGCTACACCTTC. Translated, it gives CASSSYGDGDGYTF.

This chain joins TRBV19 and TRBJ1-4; tentatively, D is TRBD1 (6 bases). This CDR3 has 14 amino acids. Germline CDR1 is LNHDA and CDR2 is SQIVND (reference sequence). Between the trimmed V and J ends, which lost 10 bases and 0 bases, there was a span of 12 bases. This CDR3 reads CATKTGTTNEKLFF. In DNA, the CDR3 is TGTGCCACCAAGACAGGTACAACTAATGAAAAACTGTTTTTT.

V and J are TRBV19 and TRBJ1-5, with 7 positions matching TRBD1. V shed 6 bases and J 0 bases; nucleotides not matched to a gene: 2. Germline V lookup: CDR1 LNHDA, CDR2 SQIVND (reference sequence). There are 14 residues in the CDR3. CDR3 coding DNA: TGTGCCAGTAGGGGACAGTATAGCAATCAGCCCCAGCATTTT. Encoded protein: CASRGQYSNQPQHF.

The table lists this clone with a few counts. The chain employs TRBV18 and TRBJ2-2; 8 bases fit TRBD1. The germline gives CDR1 KGHSH, CDR2 LQKENI. V gave up 1 base and J gave up 3 bases; unmatched junction bases: 4. The CDR3 extends over 16 amino acids. CDR3 bases: TGTGCCAGCTCACCACAGGACAGGGCGGACACCGGGGAGCTGTTTTTT. Translation: CASSPQDRADTGELFF.

The chain uses TRBV30 and TRBJ2-5; possible D gene TRBD1, 5 bases. Deletions cut 5 bases from V and 4 bases from J, with 11 bases between. Germline CDR1 and CDR2: GTSNPN and SVGIG (reference sequence). CDR3 size: 12 residues. DNA for the CDR3: TGTGCCTGGGGCCTTCAGGGAGAGACCCAGTACTTC. Its protein product is CAWGLQGETQYF. Together with reference TRBV30 and TRBJ2-5, the CDR3 gives the full variable domain: SQTIHQWPATLVQPVGSPLSLECTVEGTSNPNLYWYRQAAGRGLQLLFYSVGIGQISSEVPQNLSASRPQDRQFILSSKKLLLSDSGFYLCAWGLQGETQYFGPGTRLLVL.

This chain joins TRBV6-5 and TRBJ2-1; D unresolved. Germline CDR1 is MNHEY and CDR2 is SVGAGI. CDR3 length: 11 residues. V was pared by 6 bases and J by 6 bases, with 6 bases between. The DNA for the CDR3 is TGTGCCAGCAGCCGTCGCAATGAGCAGTTCTTC. Its protein is CASSRRNEQFF.

The V call is TRBV7-2, the J call TRBJ1-1, with unresolved D. This CDR3 is 13 amino acids long. The germline V gene encodes CDR1 SGHTA and CDR2 FQGNSA. V gave up 5 bases and J gave up 1 base, with 8 bases separating them. Written as DNA, the CDR3 is TGTGCCAGCAGCCTAAGACAGAACACTGAAGCTTTCTTT. Translation: CASSLRQNTEAFF.

The genes are TRBV29-1 and TRBJ1-4; D is unclear. Germline V gene sequence: CDR1 SQVTM, CDR2 ANQGSEA. V shed 0 bases and J shed 1 base, with 9 bases lying between them. The CDR3 loop spans 15 amino acids. The DNA of the CDR3 is TGCAGCGTTGAAGACCTATCCATAACTAATGAAAAACTGTTTTTT. It is translated as CSVEDLSITNEKLFF. Looking up the rest from reference TRBV29-1 and TRBJ1-4 gives the full variable domain: SAVISQKPSRDICQRGTSLTIQCQVDSQVTMMFWYRQQPGQSLTLIATANQGSEATYESGFVIDKFPISRPNLTFSTLTVSNMSPEDSSIYLCSVEDLSITNEKLFFGSGTQLSVL.

The chain couples TRBV7-3 to TRBJ1-1, with D tentatively TRBD1 (6 bases). This CDR3 contains 13 residues. Germline loops: CDR1 SGHTA, CDR2 FQGTGA. Between the trimmed V and J ends, which lost 4 bases and 1 base, there was a span of 7 bases. CDR3 sequence reads: CASSSRGNTEAFF. CDR3 in DNA: TGTGCCAGCAGCTCCAGGGGGAACACTGAAGCTTTCTTT.

The chain is built from TRBV6-1 and TRBJ1-2, with 10 bases fitting TRBD1. Germline CDR1 is MNHNS and CDR2 is SASEGT. The CDR3 is made up of 13 amino acids. The V gene end was trimmed by 3 bases and the J gene end by 7 bases; junction bases not matched to a gene: 2. In nucleotides, the CDR3 is TGTGCCAGCAGTGAGACAGGGGGCGGTGGCTACACCTTC. Encoded protein: CASSETGGGGYTF.

This clone is a singleton in its sample. The CDR3 spells CASSDLLYGYTF. The DNA for the CDR3 is TGTGCCAGCAGTGACTTATTATATGGCTACACCTTC. This chain connects TRBV2 to TRBJ1-2; D is ambiguous. Per the germline V gene, CDR1 is SNHLY and CDR2 is FYNNEI. The CDR3 contains 12 residues. Trimming took off 3 bases at V and 5 bases at J, with 7 bases between the two ends.

This clone appeared once. The V and J genes are TRBV6-5 and TRBJ2-7, with D possibly being TRBD1 (5 bases). Per the germline V gene, CDR1 is MNHEY and CDR2 is SVGAGI. Trimming removed 0 bases from V and 2 bases from J, with 11 bases in between. CDR3 length: 15 amino acids. The CDR3 protein is CASSYSSQGTYEQYF. The CDR3 DNA reads as TGTGCCAGCAGTTACTCGAGCCAGGGAACCTACGAGCAGTACTTC.

V gene TRBV5-1 combines with J gene TRBJ2-7, with 7 positions matching TRBD1. The ends lost 7 bases at V and 0 bases at J; junction bases unmatched: 7. Looked up from germline, CDR1 is SGHRS and CDR2 is YFSETQ. CDR3 length: 14 amino acids. In DNA form, the CDR3 reads TGCGCCAGCTCTCGGACAGGAGTCTCCTACGAGCAGTACTTC. Translation gives CASSRTGVSYEQYF.

The sample holds a few counts of this clone. V is TRBV6-4 and J is TRBJ2-6, with D hard to call. The CDR3 runs 14 residues. From germline, CDR1 is MRHNA and CDR2 SNTAGT. V dropped 4 bases and J dropped 0 bases, with 4 bases sitting between them. The CDR3 coding sequence is TGTGCCAGCAGTGCTCGCTCTGGGGCCAACGTCCTGACTTTC. Amino acid sequence: CASSARSGANVLTF.

The chain uses TRBV6-5 and TRBJ1-5, with D possibly matching TRBD1 (5 bases). This CDR3 spans 14 amino acids. CDR1 and CDR2 (germline): MNHEY, SVGAGI. Trimming left V 0 bases short and J 7 bases short, with 10 bases between. The CDR3 loop is CASSYSRGNQPQHF. DNA of the CDR3: TGTGCCAGCAGTTACTCTCGGGGGAACCAGCCCCAGCATTTT.

The chain employs TRBV11-1 and TRBJ2-1; 7 bases fit TRBD1. J gave up 2 bases and V 5 bases, and 6 bases lay outside the gene matches. From germline, CDR1 is SGHAT and CDR2 FQDESV (reference sequence). The CDR3 is 15 amino acids. CDR3 bases: TGTGCCAGCAGCGCGACAGGGTCTCCCTACAATGAGCAGTTCTTC. Translated: CASSATGSPYNEQFF.

The chain is built from TRBV7-9 and TRBJ2-5; D gene unclear. The germline V gene has CDR1 SEHNR and CDR2 FQNEAQ (reference sequence). V was cut by 2 bases and J by 5 bases, with 3 bases left in between. CDR3 length equals 11 residues. The CDR3 spells CASSLSETQYF. CDR3 nucleotides: TGTGCCAGCAGCTTATCGGAGACCCAGTACTTC.

The chain links TRBV7-2 to TRBJ2-5; 7 bases are a match to TRBD2. V lost 5 bases, J lost 5 bases, and 17 bases stayed unmatched. The CDR3 runs 17 residues. Germline lookup yields CDR1 SGHTA and CDR2 FQGNSA. The CDR3 spells CASSQREAGASGETQYF. The CDR3, as DNA: TGTGCCAGCAGCCAACGGGAGGCGGGAGCGTCTGGGGAGACCCAGTACTTC.

This rearrangement joins TRBV6-5 to TRBJ2-7, with D possibly TRBD1 on 5 matching bases. The CDR3 is made up of 14 amino acids. Germline lookup yields CDR1 MNHEY and CDR2 SVGAGI. The V end was cut by 2 bases, the J end by 0 bases, with 8 bases between. This chain's CDR3 is CASSYNRYSYEQYF. The CDR3 nucleotides are TGTGCCAGCAGTTACAACAGGTACTCCTACGAGCAGTACTTC.

This clone occurred once. One end of the junction is discordant with germline, which a read error may explain. The chain has TRBV2 and TRBJ2-5; 12 positions agree with TRBD2. Germline assignment: CDR1 SNHLY and CDR2 FYNNEI. The CDR3 spans 15 residues. Written as DNA, the CDR3 is TGTGCCAGCAGTCGACTAGCGGGGGCCCAAGGGACCCAGTACTTC. As protein: CASSRLAGAQGTQYF.

V gene TRBV4-3 combines with J gene TRBJ1-5; TRBD1 might be the D (5 bases). Trimming pared 4 bases from V and 0 bases from J, leaving 10 bases between. Germline V gene lookup returns CDR1 LGHNA and CDR2 YSLEER. The CDR3 extends over 15 amino acids. The CDR3 spells CASSPEGDSNQPQHF. CDR3 bases: TGCGCCAGCAGCCCGGAAGGGGATAGCAATCAGCCCCAGCATTTT.

The chain joins TRBV21-1 to TRBJ1-2; the DNA was not compared with TRBD1, the D call given in the table. TRBV21-1 is a pseudogene locus. This CDR3 comprises 13 residues. This chain's CDR3 is CASSKDRGYGYTF. CDR3 nucleotide sequence: TGTGCCAGCAGTAAAGACAGGGGGTATGGCTACACCTTC.

The chain recombines TRBV19 with TRBJ1-2; D is ambiguous. The CDR3 spans 15 residues. Germline CDR1 is LNHDA and CDR2 is SQIVND (reference sequence). V dropped 4 bases and J dropped 5 bases, with 17 bases sitting between them. The CDR3 is CASSSGRPENYGYTF. The DNA of the CDR3 is TGTGCCAGTAGTAGCGGGAGGCCGGAAAATTATGGCTACACCTTC.

J is TRBJ1-1 and V is TRBV29-1, with D unresolved. Germline lookup yields CDR1 SQVTM and CDR2 ANQGSEA. This CDR3 comprises 13 residues. With 7 bases removed from V and 0 bases from J, the gap between germline ends came to 12 bases. The CDR3 coding sequence is TGCAGCGCCACGACAAGTATGAACACTGAAGCTTTCTTT. Translated: CSATTSMNTEAFF.

The rearrangement links TRBV6-4 to TRBJ1-1, with 8 bases identical to TRBD1. The J segment lost 11 bases and the V segment lost 5 bases, leaving 7 bases of the junction unmatched. Germline V lookup: CDR1 MRHNA, CDR2 SNTAGT. There are 12 residues in the CDR3. This CDR3 reads CASSSGQGDAFF. The CDR3 DNA reads as TGTGCCAGCAGTTCCGGACAGGGAGATGCTTTCTTT.